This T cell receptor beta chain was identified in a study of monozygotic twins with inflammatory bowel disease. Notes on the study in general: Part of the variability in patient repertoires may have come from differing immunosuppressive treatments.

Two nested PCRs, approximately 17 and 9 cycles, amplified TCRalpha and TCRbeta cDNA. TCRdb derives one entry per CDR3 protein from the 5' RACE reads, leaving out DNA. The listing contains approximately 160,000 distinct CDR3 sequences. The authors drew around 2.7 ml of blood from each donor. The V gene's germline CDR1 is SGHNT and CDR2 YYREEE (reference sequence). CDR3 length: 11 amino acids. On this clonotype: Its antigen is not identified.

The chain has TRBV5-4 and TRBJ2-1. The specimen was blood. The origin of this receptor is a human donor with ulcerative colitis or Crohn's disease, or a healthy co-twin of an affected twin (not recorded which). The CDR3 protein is CASTLGDEQFF.